This T cell receptor (beta chain) was captured by sequencing in a study of T-cell reconstitution after alpha-beta-depleted transplantation in children. This sample's TCRbeta library carried unique molecular identifier barcodes. One entry per CDR3 protein results from TCRdb running MiXCR on the PCR reads. This table has roughly 66,000 distinct CDR3 sequences, 4.9% appearing once. With V trimmed by 8 bases and J by 4 bases, 8 bases remained unmatched. The CDR3 has 13 residues. Germline values: CDR1 DFQATT, CDR2 SNEGSKA (reference sequence). This clonotype came up many times. Its target is not known. Study findings and constraints: Several hundred rapidly expanded clones from non-depleted graft cells reportedly supplied alpha-beta T cells about two months post-transplant. Diversity and T-cell counts at one year after transplant derived mostly from new T cells.

The source of this sequence is a boy under two years old who had a stem cell transplant for acute myeloid leukemia, so the T cells may come from the graft donor. The material was PBMCs, mostly from graft donor cells, obtained 180 days after TCRalphabeta/CD19-depleted stem cell transplant. V gene TRBV20-1 combines with J gene TRBJ2-1, with 7 bases fitting TRBD1. The CDR3 is CSYPRDRYNEQFF. The CDR3 nucleotides are TGCAGTTATCCCCGGGACAGATACAATGAGCAGTTCTTC.